This TCR beta chain was captured in a study of T cells in Graves' hyperthyroidism and ophthalmopathy. Regarding the study as a whole: Model predictions of ophthalmopathy came a median approximately 6.2 months before onset.

RNA transcripts yielded amplified TCR beta CDR3 regions. During a first-round RT-PCR of the TCR CDR3, the HTBI primer set was used. TCRdb re-derived calls from the multiplex PCR reads in MiXCR, one entry per CDR3 protein. The sample lists some 580,000 distinct CDR3 sequences, roughly a sixth occurring once. CDR3 length equals 15 residues. Trimming shortened V by 3 bases and J by 0 bases, and 10 bases separated the two germline ends. This clonotype was picked up many times. Its matching antigen is unknown. Disease duration was under 3 months in the ophthalmopathy patients, who also had a Clinical Activity Score of at least 3 and a NOSPECS grade of at least 4. Each diagnosis was grounded in clinical symptoms, serum thyroxine and TRAb, thyroid ultrasound, and orbital computed tomography.

What was sequenced was blood. The rearrangement uses TRBV12-3 or TRBV12-4 and TRBJ2-3; D remains unclear. The receptor was isolated from a woman between 35 and 50 years old with Graves' ophthalmopathy. The CDR3 sequence is CASSFSIPSTDTQYF. For the CDR3, the DNA is TGTGCCAGCAGTTTTTCGATCCCTAGCACAGATACGCAGTATTTT.